Below are 8 T cell receptor beta chains sequenced from a single sample in a study of blood T cell repertoires in COVID-19. Profiled with immunoSEQ multiplex PCR; TCRdb holds only in-frame clones, not every one. Of around 140,000 clones listed, approximately 90% are singletons. The sample consisted of peripheral blood. Receptors originate from a man aged 50 to 59 with active or convalescent COVID-19.

The genes are TRBV5-1 and TRBJ1-1; no reliable D call. From germline, CDR1 is SGHRS and CDR2 YFSETQ. V lost 2 bases and J 0 bases, leaving 8 bases between the germline ends. This CDR3 is 14 amino acids long. The CDR3 DNA follows: TGCGCCAGCAGCTTACAGACGATGAACACTGAAGCTTTCTTT. Translating it yields CASSLQTMNTEAFF.

The gene calls are TRBV3-1 (or the pseudogene TRBV3-2) and TRBJ2-4; D is perhaps TRBD1 (5 bases). The CDR3 extends over 16 amino acids. CDR1 LGHDT and CDR2 YNNKEL come from the germline V gene (reference sequence). Trimming left V 3 bases short and J 0 bases short, with 12 bases between. The CDR3 DNA follows: TGTGCCAGCAGCCATGGAACAGGAGTAGCCAAAAACATTCAGTACTTC. Protein: CASSHGTGVAKNIQYF.

This chain connects TRBV7-6 to TRBJ2-1, with TRBD2 matching over 14 bases. CDR1 and CDR2 (germline): SGHVS, FNYEAQ. V lost 1 base and J lost 14; bases outside the gene matches: 7. This CDR3 has 15 residues. CDR3 coding DNA: TGTGCCAGCAGCTTAGAGACTAGCGGGAGGGCGGTGGAGTTCTTC. Translated: CASSLETSGRAVEFF.

In its sample, this clone was seen a few times. The V gene is TRBV30, the J gene TRBJ2-3; D possibly corresponds to TRBD1 (5 bases). The CDR3 loop spans 15 amino acids. CDR1 is GTSNPN and CDR2 is SVGIG in the germline V gene (reference sequence). V gave up 2 bases and J gave up 0 bases, with 12 bases separating them. CDR3 residues: CAWSKRTLSTDTQYF. CDR3 sequence (DNA): TGTGCCTGGAGTAAAAGGACACTAAGCACAGATACGCAGTATTTT.

This chain uses TRBV7-2 with TRBJ2-7, with 10 bases matching TRBD1. Germline trimming cut 5 bases from V and 4 bases from J; bases unmatched to any gene: 11. CDR3 length equals 16 residues. CDR1 SGHTA and CDR2 FQGNSA come from the germline V gene. CDR3 protein: CASSPGPGTGEYEQYF. In nucleotides, the CDR3 is TGTGCCAGCAGCCCCGGGCCCGGGACAGGGGAATACGAGCAGTACTTC.

The gene calls are TRBV7-9 and TRBJ2-2, with D perhaps TRBD2 (5 bases). This CDR3 contains 14 residues. Germline V gives CDR1 SEHNR, CDR2 FQNEAQ (reference sequence). Deletions cut 8 bases from V and 6 bases from J, with 16 bases between. CDR3 loop: CASGFTSSPGELFF. CDR3 bases: TGTGCCAGCGGTTTTACTAGTTCCCCCGGGGAGCTGTTTTTT.

The chain combines TRBV30 with TRBJ1-4, with D unresolved. CDR3 length equals 14 residues. The germline V and J ends were trimmed by 2 bases and 10 bases, with 17 bases remaining between them. Germline loops: CDR1 GTSNPN, CDR2 SVGIG (reference sequence). CDR3 protein: CAWSLRANDGKLFF. DNA of the CDR3: TGTGCCTGGAGTTTGAGGGCAAACGATGGAAAACTGTTTTTT.

There are a few counts of this clone. The J gene is TRBJ2-2, the V gene TRBV4-1; 10 bases match TRBD2. The V gene's germline CDR1 is MGHRA and CDR2 YSYEKL. The CDR3 is 19 amino acids. Trimming cost V 4 bases and J 5 bases; bases outside gene matches: 16. CDR3: CASSPHYQRGGTRTGELFF. The CDR3, as DNA: TGCGCCAGCAGCCCCCACTACCAGCGGGGGGGCACGCGAACCGGGGAGCTGTTTTTT.